This T cell receptor beta chain was sequenced in a study of glioma-infiltrating T cells. As for the study in general: Samples included WHO grade II oligodendrogliomas or astrocytomas and initial-diagnosis grade IV glioblastomas.

Amplification of TCR alpha and beta CDR3 regions from RNA used iRepertoire nested multiplex PCR. Input was roughly 85-450 ng of tissue mRNA or PBMC total RNA. TCRdb reprocessed the multiplex PCR reads via MiXCR and lists one record per CDR3 protein. The table includes more than 350,000 distinct CDR3 sequences, roughly 41% detected once. This clonotype appeared a single time. Its specificity is not known. A read error may explain this, as a much larger clone is one base away. Findings and caveats of the study: A blood CDR3 motif signature was depleted in highly divergent patients.

The CDR3 runs to 16 residues. Germline loops: CDR1 MDHEN, CDR2 SYDVKM. Sequenced sample: glioma tissue, nonneoplastic brain tissue, or PBMCs (not recorded which). This clonotype was obtained from a human donor with low-grade glioma or glioblastoma, undergoing nonglioma brain surgery, or in good health (not recorded which). This rearrangement joins TRBV28 to TRBJ1-5; TRBD1 is a possible D gene (5 bases). CDR3 nucleotide sequence: TGTGCCAGCAGTTTTTCTCACAGGACCATCGGTCAGACCCAGCATTTT. Translated, it gives CASSFSHRTIGQTQHF.